This is a list of T cell receptor beta chains from one sample in a study of shared clonotypes between healthy human individuals. Repertoires were generated with immunoSEQ multiplex PCR, while TCRdb's copy carries only in-frame clones and drops some. The sample includes about 2.4 million clones, roughly 93% of them seen just once. Sequenced material: naive CD4+ T cells from PBMCs. The receptor source for this set is a man between 18 and 29 years old in good health. Some clones in this sample may be carry-over from other donors' samples. Each CDR3 is given with its conserved first and last residue. The D gene is left open where the match is weak. Clone size appears in some rows only: once, few, many, or a class for an expanded clone.

D gene,CDR3 length,clone size,J gene,V gene,CDR3 DNA,CDR3 protein
NA,16,NA,TRBJ1-3,TRBV11-2,TGTGCCAGCAGCTCGGGAAGCCGGGACGCTGGAAACACCATATATTTT,CASSSGSRDAGNTIYF
TRBD2,17,once,TRBJ2-3,TRBV11-2,TGTGCCAGCAGCTTAGTGGCCCTAGCGGGATTCACAGATACGCAGTATTTT,CASSLVALAGFTDTQYF
NA,11,few,TRBJ1-1,TRBV29-1,TGCAGCGTGGCAAGGAACACTGAAGCTTTCTTT,CSVARNTEAFF
TRBD1,15,NA,TRBJ1-1,TRBV28,TGTGCCAGCAGCCGGACAGGGAGAGCCGACACTGAAGCTTTCTTT,CASSRTGRADTEAFF
NA,18,NA,TRBJ2-2,TRBV28,TGTGCCAGCAGTTTTTCTCCGACAGGCCGTAGACAAACCGGGGAGCTGTTTTTT,CASSFSPTGRRQTGELFF
TRBD1,15,NA,TRBJ2-1,TRBV27,TGTGCCAGCAGTTCCCGGACTTCAGGGGGTAATGAGCAGTTCTTC,CASSSRTSGGNEQFF
NA,14,NA,TRBJ1-1,TRBV9,TGTGCCAGCAGCCCGGGACTTACGAACACTGAAGCTTTCTTT,CASSPGLTNTEAFF
NA,15,NA,TRBJ1-2,TRBV9,TGTGCCAGCAGCGTAGCGCTCGGCGGACGCTATGGCTACACCTTC,CASSVALGGRYGYTF
NA,14,NA,TRBJ1-4,TRBV7-9,TGTGCCAGCAGCTTATTAGAGGGGACCGAAAAACTGTTTTTT,CASSLLEGTEKLFF
NA,17,NA,TRBJ2-6,TRBV5-6,TGTGCCAGCAGCTTGGGATGGGGTCGCTCTGGGGCCAACGTCCTGACTTTC,CASSLGWGRSGANVLTF
NA,14,NA,TRBJ1-2,TRBV6-4,TGTGCCAGCACCAGAGGCGGGGTGGGGTATGGCTACACCTTC,CASTRGGVGYGYTF
NA,16,NA,TRBJ1-2,TRBV7-2,TGTGCCAGCAGCCCAGGGCCCCAACGGGGCGGGTATGGCTACACCTTC,CASSPGPQRGGYGYTF
NA,13,NA,TRBJ2-7,TRBV27,TGTGCCAGCAGTATGCGACTACAGGATCTCCAGTACTTC,CASSMRLQDLQYF
TRBD2,16,NA,TRBJ2-7,TRBV7-9,TGTGCCAGCAGCTTAGCGGGACTAGCGGGCCCCGCCGAGCAGTACTTC,CASSLAGLAGPAEQYF
NA,16,NA,TRBJ1-4,TRBV9,TGTGCCAGCAGCGCCGGGCCGATAAGAGTAAATGAAAAACTGTTTTTT,CASSAGPIRVNEKLFF
NA,12,NA,TRBJ2-5,TRBV28,TGTGCCAGCAGTTTACGGCCAGAGACCCAGTACTTC,CASSLRPETQYF
TRBD1,13,NA,TRBJ1-4,TRBV7-2,TGTGCCAGCAGCTACTTCAGACAGGGCCAACTGTTTTTT,CASSYFRQGQLFF
TRBD1,18,NA,TRBJ1-5,TRBV28,TGTGCCAGTATCTCCGGGACAGGGGGCCTCTTGGGCAATCAGCCCCAGCATTTT,CASISGTGGLLGNQPQHF